This T cell receptor beta chain was observed in a study of T-cell reconstitution after alpha-beta-depleted transplantation in children. Findings and limits, study-wide: Some patients' high day-60 TCRbeta diversity was traced to surviving recipient T cells and thymic progenitors. About two months after transplant, alpha-beta T cells reportedly came from several hundred expanded graft clones.

This CDR3 has 16 amino acids. With 0 bases removed from V and 7 bases from J, the gap between germline ends came to 18 bases. The V gene's germline CDR1 is LGHNT and CDR2 FRNRAP. As to this clonotype: What it binds is unknown.

Researchers prepared the TCRbeta library using unique molecular identifiers, the study reports. TCRdb redid the calling of the PCR reads with MiXCR, one entry per CDR3 protein. Altogether roughly 790,000 distinct CDR3 sequences are present, under 20% being singletons, with the ten largest covering approximately 4.5%. The receptor comes from a male patient between 10 and 17 years old who had a stem cell transplant for acute lymphoblastic leukemia, so the T cells may come from the graft donor. The chain joins TRBV12-5 to TRBJ2-5; D tentatively fits TRBD1 or TRBD2 (5 bases each). This specimen consisted of PBMCs, mostly from graft donor cells, obtained 360 days after TCRalphabeta/CD19-depleted stem cell transplant. CDR3 residues: CASGLVLGPGEGTQYF. The CDR3 region has the DNA TGTGCTAGTGGTTTGGTACTGGGACCAGGAGAGGGGACCCAGTACTTC.